Here is one TCR beta chain with its context. This CDR3 comprises 14 residues. Deletions cut 4 bases from V and 5 bases from J, with 18 bases between. Per germline, CDR1 GTSNPN and CDR2 SVGIG (reference sequence). The data were taken from a study of spatial heterogeneity in lung cancer. Turning to the study itself: Consistently, beta-chain sequences turned up in larger numbers than alpha-chain sequences did.

Documented time point: sample taken at primary tumor resection. Unsorted whole RNA from tumor, nontumor lung or frozen PBMC underwent sequencing. The cohort: roughly 72 early-stage, untreated non-small cell lung cancer patients. TCR cDNA molecules each carried a unique molecular identifier. TCRdb passed the 5' RACE reads through MiXCR, listing each CDR3 protein once. The sample lists approximately 29,000 distinct CDR3 sequences; 8.4% were seen once. The V call is TRBV30, the J call TRBJ2-7; D could derive from TRBD1 or TRBD2 (5 bases each). This specimen was PBMCs, taken at surgery. The receptor comes from a female donor with early-stage non-small cell lung cancer. CDR3 bases: TGTGCCTGGACCTACTTTGAGGGGCGGGACGAGCAGTACTTC. Residues: CAWTYFEGRDEQYF. Together with reference TRBV30 and TRBJ2-7, the CDR3 gives the full variable domain: SQTIHQWPATLVQPVGSPLSLECTVEGTSNPNLYWYRQAAGRGLQLLFYSVGIGQISSEVPQNLSASRPQDRQFILSSKKLLLSDSGFYLCAWTYFEGRDEQYFGPGTRLTVT.